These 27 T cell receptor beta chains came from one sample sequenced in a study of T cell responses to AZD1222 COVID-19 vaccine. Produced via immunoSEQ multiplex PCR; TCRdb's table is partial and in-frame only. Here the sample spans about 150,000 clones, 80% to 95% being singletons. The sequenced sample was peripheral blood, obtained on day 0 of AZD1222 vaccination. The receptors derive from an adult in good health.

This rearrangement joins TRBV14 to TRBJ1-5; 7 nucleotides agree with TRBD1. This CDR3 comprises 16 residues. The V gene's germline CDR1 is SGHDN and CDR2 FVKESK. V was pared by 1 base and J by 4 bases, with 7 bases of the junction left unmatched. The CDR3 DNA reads TGTGCCAGCAGCCAAGCGAGGGGGCAGATTAATCAGCCCCAGCATTTT. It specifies CASSQARGQINQPQHF.

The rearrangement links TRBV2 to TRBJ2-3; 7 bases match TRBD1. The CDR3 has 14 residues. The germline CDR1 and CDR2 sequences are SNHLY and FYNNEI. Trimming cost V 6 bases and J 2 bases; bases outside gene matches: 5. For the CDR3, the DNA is TGTGCCAGCAGCCGACAGGGTTTCACAGATACGCAGTATTTT. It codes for CASSRQGFTDTQYF.

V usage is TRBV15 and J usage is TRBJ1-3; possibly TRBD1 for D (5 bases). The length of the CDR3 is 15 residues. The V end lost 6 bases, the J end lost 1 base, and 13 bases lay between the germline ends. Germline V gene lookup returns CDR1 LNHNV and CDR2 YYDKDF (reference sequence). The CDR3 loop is CATSSRAGSGNTIYF. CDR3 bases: TGTGCCACCAGTTCCAGGGCGGGATCTGGAAACACCATATATTTT.

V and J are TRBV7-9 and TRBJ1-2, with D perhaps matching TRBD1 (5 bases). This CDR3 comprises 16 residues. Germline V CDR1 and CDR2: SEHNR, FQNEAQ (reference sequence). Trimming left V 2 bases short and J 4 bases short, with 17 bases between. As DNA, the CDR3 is TGTGCCAGCAGCTTACCTTTAGACCGGGGCGGCTATGGCTACACCTTC. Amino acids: CASSLPLDRGGYGYTF.

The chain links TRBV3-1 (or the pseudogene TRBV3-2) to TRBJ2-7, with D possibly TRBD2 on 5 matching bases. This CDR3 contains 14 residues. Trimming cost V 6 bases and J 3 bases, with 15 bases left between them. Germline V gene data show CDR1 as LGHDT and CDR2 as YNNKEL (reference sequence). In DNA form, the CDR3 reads TGTGCCAGCAGTGGCGGGTCCTCGTACTACGAGCAGTACTTC. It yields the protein CASSGGSSYYEQYF.

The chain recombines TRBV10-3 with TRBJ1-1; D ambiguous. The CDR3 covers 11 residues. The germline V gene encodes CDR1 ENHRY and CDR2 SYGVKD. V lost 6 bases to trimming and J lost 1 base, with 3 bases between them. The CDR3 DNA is TGTGCCATCAGAGAGAACACTGAAGCTTTCTTT. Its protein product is CAIRENTEAFF.

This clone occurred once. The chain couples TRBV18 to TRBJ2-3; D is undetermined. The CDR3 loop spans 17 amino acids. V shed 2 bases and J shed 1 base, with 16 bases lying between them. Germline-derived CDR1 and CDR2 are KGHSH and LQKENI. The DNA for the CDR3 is TGTGCCAGCTCACCAGCGTGGCTAGTGATGGGCACAGATACGCAGTATTTT. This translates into CASSPAWLVMGTDTQYF.

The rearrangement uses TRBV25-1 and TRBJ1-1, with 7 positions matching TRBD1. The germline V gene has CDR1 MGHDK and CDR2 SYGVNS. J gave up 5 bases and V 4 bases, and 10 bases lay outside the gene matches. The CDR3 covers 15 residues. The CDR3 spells CASSGFLTGRTEAFF. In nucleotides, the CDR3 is TGTGCCAGCAGTGGCTTCCTGACAGGGCGGACTGAAGCTTTCTTT.

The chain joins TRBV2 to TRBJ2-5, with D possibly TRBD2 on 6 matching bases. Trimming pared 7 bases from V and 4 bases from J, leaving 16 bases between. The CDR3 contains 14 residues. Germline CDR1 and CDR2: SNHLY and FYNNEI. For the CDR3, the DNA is TGTGCCAGCAAGATGGAGCGGAGGGGAGAGACCCAGTACTTC. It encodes CASKMERRGETQYF.

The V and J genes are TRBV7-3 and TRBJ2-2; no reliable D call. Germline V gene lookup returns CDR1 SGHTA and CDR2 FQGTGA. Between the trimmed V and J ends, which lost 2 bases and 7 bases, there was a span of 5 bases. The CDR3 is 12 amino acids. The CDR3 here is CASSLSGGELFF. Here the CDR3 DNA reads TGTGCCAGCAGCTTATCGGGCGGGGAGCTGTTTTTT.

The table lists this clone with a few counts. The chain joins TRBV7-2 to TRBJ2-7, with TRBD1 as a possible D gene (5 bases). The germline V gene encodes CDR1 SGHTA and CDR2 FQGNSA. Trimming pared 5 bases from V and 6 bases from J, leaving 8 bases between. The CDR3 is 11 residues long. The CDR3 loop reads CASSQGPEQYF. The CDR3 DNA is TGTGCCAGCAGCCAGGGCCCCGAGCAGTACTTC.

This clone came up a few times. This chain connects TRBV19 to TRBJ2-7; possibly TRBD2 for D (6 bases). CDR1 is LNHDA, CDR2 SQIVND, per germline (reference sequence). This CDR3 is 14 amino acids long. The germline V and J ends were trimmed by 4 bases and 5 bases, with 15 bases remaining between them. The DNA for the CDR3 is TGTGCCAGTAGTAAGGCCGGGACTGCGCACGAGCAGTACTTC. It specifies CASSKAGTAHEQYF.

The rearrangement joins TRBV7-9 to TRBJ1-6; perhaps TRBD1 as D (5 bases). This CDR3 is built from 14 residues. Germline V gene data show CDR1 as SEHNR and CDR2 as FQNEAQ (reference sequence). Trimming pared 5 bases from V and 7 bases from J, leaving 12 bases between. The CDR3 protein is CASSPGVGNSPLHF. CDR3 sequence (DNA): TGTGCCAGCAGCCCGGGGGTTGGAAATTCACCCCTCCACTTT. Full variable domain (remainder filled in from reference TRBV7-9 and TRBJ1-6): DTGVSQNPRHKITKRGQNVTFRCDPISEHNRLYWYRQTLGQGPEFLTYFQNEAQLEKSRLLSDRFSAERPKGSFSTLEIQRTEQGDSAMYLCASSPGVGNSPLHFGNGTRLTVT.

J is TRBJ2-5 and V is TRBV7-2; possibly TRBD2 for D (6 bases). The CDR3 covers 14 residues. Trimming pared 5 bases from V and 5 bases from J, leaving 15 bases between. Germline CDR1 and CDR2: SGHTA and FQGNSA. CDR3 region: CASSPTLAGETQYF. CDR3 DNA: TGTGCCAGCAGCCCCACACTTGCGGGGGAGACCCAGTACTTC.

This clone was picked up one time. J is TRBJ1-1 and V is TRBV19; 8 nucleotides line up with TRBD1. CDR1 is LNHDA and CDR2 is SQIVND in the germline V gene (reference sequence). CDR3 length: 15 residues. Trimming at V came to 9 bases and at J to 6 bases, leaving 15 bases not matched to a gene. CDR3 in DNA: TGTGCCAGCCAATGGACAGGGCAAAAGAGGCCTGAAGCTTTCTTT. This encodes CASQWTGQKRPEAFF.

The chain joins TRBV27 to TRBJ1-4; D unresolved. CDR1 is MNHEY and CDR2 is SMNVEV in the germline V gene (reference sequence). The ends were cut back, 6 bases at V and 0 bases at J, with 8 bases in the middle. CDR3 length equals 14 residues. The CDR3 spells CASRIRATNEKLFF. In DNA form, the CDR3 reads TGTGCCAGCAGAATCCGCGCAACTAATGAAAAACTGTTTTTT.

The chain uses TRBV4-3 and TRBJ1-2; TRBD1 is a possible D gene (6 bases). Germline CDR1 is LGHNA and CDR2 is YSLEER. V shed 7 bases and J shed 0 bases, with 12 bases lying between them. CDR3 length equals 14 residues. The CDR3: CASNLRGANYGYTF. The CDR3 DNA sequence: TGCGCCAGCAACCTTAGGGGGGCTAACTATGGCTACACCTTC.

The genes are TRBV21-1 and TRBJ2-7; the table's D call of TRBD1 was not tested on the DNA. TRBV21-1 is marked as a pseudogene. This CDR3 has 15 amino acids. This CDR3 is CASSKDRQGAHEQYF. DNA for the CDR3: TGTGCCAGCAGCAAAGACCGACAGGGGGCTCACGAGCAGTACTTC.

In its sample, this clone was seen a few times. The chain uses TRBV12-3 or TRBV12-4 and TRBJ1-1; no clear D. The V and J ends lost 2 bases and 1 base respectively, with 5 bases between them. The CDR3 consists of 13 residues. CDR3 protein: CASSLLENTEAFF. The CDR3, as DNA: TGTGCCAGCAGTTTACTAGAGAACACTGAAGCTTTCTTT.

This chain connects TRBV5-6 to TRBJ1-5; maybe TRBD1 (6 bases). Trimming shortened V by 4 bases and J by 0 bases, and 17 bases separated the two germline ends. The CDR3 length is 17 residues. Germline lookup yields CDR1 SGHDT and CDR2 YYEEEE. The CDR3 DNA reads TGTGCCAGCAGCCTGATGACAGGCACCTATAGCAATCAGCCCCAGCATTTT. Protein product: CASSLMTGTYSNQPQHF.

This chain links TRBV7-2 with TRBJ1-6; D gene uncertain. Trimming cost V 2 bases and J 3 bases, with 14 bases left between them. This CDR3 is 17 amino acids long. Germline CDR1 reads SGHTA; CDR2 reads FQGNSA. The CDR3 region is CASSLLGRRFYNSPLHF. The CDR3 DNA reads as TGTGCCAGCAGCTTATTGGGCCGCCGGTTCTATAATTCACCCCTCCACTTT. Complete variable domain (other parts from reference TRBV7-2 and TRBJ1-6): GAGVSQSPSNKVTEKGKDVELRCDPISGHTALYWYRQSLGQGLEFLIYFQGNSAPDKSGLPSDRFSAERTGGSVSTLTIQRTQQEDSAVYLCASSLLGRRFYNSPLHFGNGTRLTVT.

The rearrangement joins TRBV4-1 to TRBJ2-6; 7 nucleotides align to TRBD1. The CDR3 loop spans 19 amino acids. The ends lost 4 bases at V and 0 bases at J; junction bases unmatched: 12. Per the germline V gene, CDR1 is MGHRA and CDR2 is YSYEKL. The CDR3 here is CASSLRDDRANSGANVLTF. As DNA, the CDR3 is TGCGCCAGCAGCCTAAGGGACGACAGGGCAAACTCTGGGGCCAACGTCCTGACTTTC.

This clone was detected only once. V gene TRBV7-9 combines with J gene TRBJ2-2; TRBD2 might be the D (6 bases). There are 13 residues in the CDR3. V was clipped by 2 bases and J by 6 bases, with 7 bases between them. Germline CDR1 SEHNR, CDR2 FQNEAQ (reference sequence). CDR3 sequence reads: CASSLTSPGELFF. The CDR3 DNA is TGTGCCAGCAGCTTAACTAGCCCCGGGGAGCTGTTTTTT.

CDR3 DNA sequence: TGTGCCAGCAGCAAAGAAGTATGGACAGTCACAGACACAGATACGCAGTATTTT. Protein product: CASSKEVWTVTDTDTQYF. V is TRBV21-1 and J is TRBJ2-3; the D segment call TRBD1 is taken from the table without a DNA check. TRBV21-1 is classified as a pseudogene. The CDR3 loop spans 18 amino acids.

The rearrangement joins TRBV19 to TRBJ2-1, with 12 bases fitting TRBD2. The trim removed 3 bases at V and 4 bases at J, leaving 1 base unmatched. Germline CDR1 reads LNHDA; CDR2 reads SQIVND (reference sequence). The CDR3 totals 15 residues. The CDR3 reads CASSMGTSGYNEQFF. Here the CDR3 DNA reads TGTGCCAGTAGTATGGGGACTAGCGGGTACAATGAGCAGTTCTTC.

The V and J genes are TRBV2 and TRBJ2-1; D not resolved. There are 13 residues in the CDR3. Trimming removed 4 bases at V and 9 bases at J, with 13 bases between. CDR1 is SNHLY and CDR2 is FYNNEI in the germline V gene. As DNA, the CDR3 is TGTGCCAGCAGTGCGGCCCCTTCAGGTGAGCAGTTCTTC. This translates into CASSAAPSGEQFF.

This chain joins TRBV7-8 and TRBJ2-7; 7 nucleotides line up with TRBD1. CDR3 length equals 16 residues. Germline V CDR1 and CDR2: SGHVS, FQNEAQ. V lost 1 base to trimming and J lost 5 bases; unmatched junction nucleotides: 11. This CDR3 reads CASSLGRGQATHEQYF. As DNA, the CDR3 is TGTGCCAGCAGCTTAGGACGCGGACAGGCTACCCACGAGCAGTACTTC.